A selection of T cell receptor beta chains follows, all from one sample in a study of graft-versus-host responses after intestinal transplantation. Method: immunoSEQ multiplex PCR; TCRdb's copy keeps in-frame clones and lacks some. The data contain tens of thousands of clones, 85% to 90% of them singletons. These receptors have no identified antigens. This specimen was unstimulated CD4+ T cells sorted from spleen or lymph node cells, taken before intestinal transplant. All receptors come from a human donor who received an intestinal transplant. The CDR3 runs from the conserved cysteine through the conserved F or W. The D gene is left open where the match is weak. A clone size is listed for some rows: how often the clone was seen (once, few, many), or a class if it is expanded.

clone size,J gene,D gene,V gene,CDR3 protein,CDR3 DNA
NA,TRBJ1-1,TRBD1,TRBV10-3,CAICPGQGNTEAFF,TGTGCCATTTGCCCGGGACAGGGGAACACTGAAGCTTTCTTT
NA,TRBJ1-5,NA,TRBV15,CATSITSPGNQPQHF,TGTGCCACCAGCATAACGTCCCCAGGGAATCAGCCCCAGCATTTT
NA,TRBJ1-6,NA,TRBV7-9,CASSFGSSYNSPLHF,TGTGCCAGCAGCTTTGGGAGCTCCTATAATTCACCCCTCCACTTT
NA,TRBJ1-3,NA,TRBV18,CASSPPNSGNTIYF,TGTGCCAGCTCACCACCTAATTCTGGAAACACCATATATTTT
NA,TRBJ2-7,TRBD1,TRBV5-1,CASSHDKTGATYEQYF,TGCGCCAGCAGTCACGATAAGACAGGGGCCACCTACGAGCAGTACTTC
once,TRBJ1-2,TRBD1,TRBV27,CASSLGQGVYGYTF,TGTGCCAGCAGTTTAGGACAGGGAGTCTATGGCTACACCTTC
NA,TRBJ2-2,TRBD2,TRBV7-2,CASSPLAPANTGELFF,TGTGCCAGCAGCCCACTAGCGCCCGCGAACACCGGGGAGCTGTTTTTT
NA,TRBJ2-1,TRBD1,TRBV20-1,CSATDRGQFF,TGCAGTGCTACGGACAGGGGCCAGTTCTTC
NA,TRBJ2-6,NA,TRBV15,CATSKGGGANVLTF,TGTGCCACCAGCAAGGGAGGTGGGGCCAACGTCCTGACTTTC
NA,TRBJ1-4,NA,TRBV6-5,CASSYSDSTNEKLFF,TGTGCCAGCAGTTATTCTGACAGTACTAATGAAAAACTGTTTTTT
NA,TRBJ1-1,NA,TRBV25-1,CASSPSNEVTANTEAFF,TGTGCCAGCAGTCCTTCAAACGAGGTGACAGCAAACACTGAAGCTTTCTTT
NA,TRBJ2-1,TRBD1,TRBV11-3,CASSSGTGPHNEQFF,TGTGCCAGCAGCTCCGGGACAGGTCCTCACAATGAGCAGTTCTTC
NA,TRBJ1-5,NA,TRBV5-1,CASSLELNQPQHF,TGCGCCAGCAGCTTGGAACTCAATCAGCCCCAGCATTTT
NA,TRBJ2-1,NA,TRBV6-4,CASSDSGSNYGNEQFF,TGTGCCAGCAGTGACTCGGGCTCCAATTATGGGAATGAGCAGTTCTTC
NA,TRBJ2-1,TRBD2,TRBV2,CASRGGSYNEQFF,TGTGCCAGCCGGGGGGGCTCCTACAATGAGCAGTTCTTC
NA,TRBJ2-1,TRBD2,TRBV6-5,CASRIAGGPGNEQFF,TGTGCCAGCAGGATAGCGGGGGGGCCGGGGAATGAGCAGTTCTTC
NA,TRBJ2-1,NA,TRBV28,CASSLPGRKGYNEQFF,TGTGCCAGCAGTTTACCAGGGCGTAAAGGCTACAATGAGCAGTTCTTC
NA,TRBJ2-7,NA,TRBV27,CASSFDYNYEQYF,TGTGCCAGCAGTTTCGACTACAATTACGAGCAGTACTTC
NA,TRBJ1-1,TRBD1,TRBV6-5,CASSYVRGKWGTEAFF,TGTGCCAGCAGTTACGTCAGGGGGAAATGGGGCACTGAAGCTTTCTTT
NA,TRBJ2-7,TRBD2,TRBV5-1,CASTYLAGGYEQYF,TGCGCCAGCACCTACTTAGCGGGAGGGTACGAGCAGTACTTC
NA,TRBJ1-1,NA,TRBV5-1,CASSLLSGTEAFF,TGCGCCAGCAGCTTGCTTTCCGGCACTGAAGCTTTCTTT
NA,TRBJ2-1,TRBD1,TRBV5-1,CASSLRFPPGQGVNEQFF,TGCGCCAGCAGCTTAAGGTTTCCCCCGGGACAGGGGGTCAATGAGCAGTTCTTC
NA,TRBJ2-1,TRBD2,TRBV28,CASSLAGGSNEQFF,TGTGCCAGCAGTTTAGCGGGGGGGAGCAATGAGCAGTTCTTC
NA,TRBJ2-2,TRBD2,TRBV6-1,CASSVASGGTNTGELFF,TGTGCCAGCAGTGTCGCTAGCGGGGGGACGAACACCGGGGAGCTGTTTTTT
NA,TRBJ2-5,NA,TRBV7-8,CASSLRRLAQETQYF,TGTGCCAGCAGCTTAAGGAGACTTGCCCAAGAGACCCAGTACTTC
NA,TRBJ1-1,TRBD1,TRBV2,CASMEGTVNTEAFF,TGTGCCAGCATGGAGGGGACAGTGAACACTGAAGCTTTCTTT
NA,TRBJ2-7,TRBD2,TRBV6-6,CASSYSRTSGSYEQYF,TGTGCCAGCAGTTACTCGCGGACTAGCGGTTCCTACGAGCAGTACTTC
NA,TRBJ2-7,NA,TRBV28,CASSRAGTPSYEQYF,TGTGCCAGCAGTCGGGCCGGGACTCCCTCCTACGAGCAGTACTTC
NA,TRBJ1-2,TRBD1,TRBV6-6,CASSRVGTAANYGYTF,TGTGCCAGCAGTCGCGTGGGGACAGCCGCTAACTATGGCTACACCTTC
NA,TRBJ2-5,NA,TRBV18,CASSPPTGTRWETQYF,TGTGCCAGCTCACCACCGACAGGCACACGATGGGAGACCCAGTACTTC
NA,TRBJ2-7,TRBD2,TRBV29-1,CSVGGGRAYEQYF,TGCAGCGTTGGGGGGGGGAGAGCCTACGAGCAGTACTTC
NA,TRBJ2-1,TRBD2,TRBV6-6,CASRSGGTGIRNEQFF,TGTGCCAGCAGGAGCGGGGGAACAGGGATCAGAAATGAGCAGTTCTTC
NA,TRBJ1-2,NA,TRBV6-5,CASSYARTDYTF,TGTGCCAGCAGTTACGCTAGGACTGATTACACCTTC
few,TRBJ1-2,TRBD1,TRBV7-2,CASSPVQGRYGYTF,TGTGCCAGCAGCCCTGTACAGGGGCGCTATGGCTACACCTTC
NA,TRBJ2-7,TRBD2,TRBV27,CASSLRPGTSGGPAYEQYF,TGTGCCAGCAGTTTAAGGCCAGGGACTAGCGGGGGCCCAGCCTACGAGCAGTACTTC
NA,TRBJ2-3,TRBD2,TRBV2,CASSDGASGDTQYF,TGTGCCAGCAGTGACGGGGCTAGCGGGGATACGCAGTATTTT
NA,TRBJ2-7,TRBD1,TRBV27,CASSYLGQGGREQYF,TGTGCCAGCAGTTACCTGGGACAGGGAGGTCGCGAGCAGTACTTC
NA,TRBJ1-1,TRBD1,TRBV28,CASSPIGQGNTEAFF,TGTGCCAGCAGTCCCATTGGACAGGGGAACACTGAAGCTTTCTTT
NA,TRBJ1-2,NA,TRBV6-1,CASSESPRSNYGYTF,TGTGCCAGCAGTGAATCTCCGCGTTCTAACTATGGCTACACCTTC
NA,TRBJ2-2,NA,TRBV7-7,CASSSGSAGELFF,TGTGCTAGCAGTTCAGGGTCGGCCGGGGAGCTGTTTTTT
NA,TRBJ1-4,NA,TRBV30,CAWSVSASRSTNEKLFF,TGTGCCTGGAGTGTATCCGCCAGCCGGAGCACCAATGAAAAACTGTTTTTT
NA,TRBJ2-3,TRBD1,TRBV30,CAWGQGADTQYF,TGTGCCTGGGGACAGGGCGCAGATACGCAGTATTTT
once,TRBJ2-2,TRBD2,TRBV11-3,CASSSTSGSNGELFF,TGTGCCAGCAGCTCTACTAGCGGGAGTAACGGGGAGCTGTTTTTT
NA,TRBJ1-1,NA,TRBV7-9,CASSQQGLTNTEAFF,TGTGCCAGCAGCCAACAGGGTCTCACGAACACTGAAGCTTTCTTT
NA,TRBJ1-1,TRBD1,TRBV13,CASSSDRAWATEAFF,TGTGCCAGCAGCTCCGACAGGGCCTGGGCCACTGAAGCTTTCTTT
NA,TRBJ2-1,TRBD2,TRBV6-4,CASSRLGLAGEPGEQFF,TGTGCCAGCTCCAGACTGGGCCTAGCGGGAGAGCCCGGTGAGCAGTTCTTC
NA,TRBJ1-1,NA,TRBV7-3,CASSSPGTEAFF,TGTGCCAGCAGCTCTCCGGGGACTGAAGCTTTCTTT
NA,TRBJ1-5,TRBD1,TRBV6-6,CASSLQGAIQPQHF,TGTGCCAGCAGCTTACAGGGGGCGATTCAGCCCCAGCATTTT
NA,TRBJ2-7,NA,TRBV6-5,CASTASRTAREQYF,TGTGCCAGCACCGCTAGTAGGACAGCGAGAGAGCAGTACTTC
NA,TRBJ1-3,TRBD1,TRBV11-2,CASSSRPGTGGSGNTIYF,TGTGCCAGCAGCTCGAGACCCGGGACAGGGGGTTCTGGAAACACCATATATTTT
NA,TRBJ2-1,TRBD2,TRBV29-1,CSVGPWGGRRNEQFF,TGCAGCGTTGGCCCCTGGGGCGGGAGAAGAAATGAGCAGTTCTTC
NA,TRBJ1-1,TRBD1,TRBV28,CATTSGGWNTEAFF,TGTGCCACCACCTCAGGGGGGTGGAACACTGAAGCTTTCTTT
NA,TRBJ2-7,TRBD1,TRBV5-6,CASSAKDRGQYEQYF,TGTGCCAGCAGCGCAAAGGACAGGGGGCAATACGAGCAGTACTTC
NA,TRBJ1-2,NA,TRBV6-1,CATRGGGYGYTF,TGTGCCACCAGAGGTGGGGGGTATGGCTACACCTTC
NA,TRBJ2-3,NA,TRBV5-1,CASSWKTGSADTQYF,TGCGCCAGCAGCTGGAAAACAGGGAGCGCAGATACGCAGTATTTT